This entry lists 13 T cell receptor beta chains sequenced from one sample in a study of spatial heterogeneity in lung cancer. General observations from the study: Mutation tallies in tumors tracked expanded intratumoral alpha and beta TCR counts.

Antigens for these TCRs are unknown. Time point denoted: sample taken at primary tumor resection. TCRdb used MiXCR to reprocess the 5' RACE reads, holding one entry per CDR3 protein. The table lists some 14,000 distinct CDR3 sequences, around 5.6% of them singletons. This material consisted of lung tumor tissue, taken at surgery. Receptors were obtained from a female donor with early-stage non-small cell lung cancer.

This clonotype was counted many times. The rearrangement uses TRBV7-3 and TRBJ2-7, with 12 bases matching TRBD1. Germline values: CDR1 SGHTA, CDR2 FQGTGA. This CDR3 is built from 15 residues. With V trimmed by 4 bases and J by 4 bases, 5 bases remained unmatched. CDR3 nucleotide sequence: TGTGCCAGCAGCTCTCCGGGACAGGGGGCTTACGAGCAGTACTTC. As protein: CASSSPGQGAYEQYF.

This clonotype came up many times. This chain connects TRBV18 to TRBJ2-7; 10 positions agree with TRBD2. Germline V lookup: CDR1 KGHSH, CDR2 LQKENI. Germline trimming cut 3 bases from V and 0 bases from J; bases unmatched to any gene: 11. The CDR3 loop spans 18 amino acids. CDR3 sequence reads: CASSPLRLAGVSSYEQYF. The CDR3 DNA sequence: TGTGCCAGCTCACCGTTGAGGCTAGCGGGGGTTAGCTCCTACGAGCAGTACTTC.

By proportion, this clonotype is medium-sized. The chain links TRBV7-9 to TRBJ2-5; possibly TRBD2 for D (6 bases). Trimming removed 3 bases at V and 1 base at J, with 9 bases between. Per germline, CDR1 SEHNR and CDR2 FQNEAQ (reference sequence). The CDR3 is made up of 14 amino acids. In DNA form, the CDR3 reads TGTGCCAGCAGCTTCTTGGGGGGCCAAGAGACCCAGTACTTC. It is translated as CASSFLGGQETQYF.

Sample share makes this clonotype medium-sized. This chain joins TRBV29-1 and TRBJ2-1; 8 nucleotides line up with TRBD1. Germline V CDR1 and CDR2: SQVTM, ANQGSEA. The J segment lost 8 bases and the V segment lost 0 bases, leaving 9 bases of the junction unmatched. The CDR3 loop spans 15 amino acids. CDR3 DNA: TGCAGCGTTGAAGAGGGCAGGGGGCGCGTAGATGAGCAGTTCTTC. It is translated as CSVEEGRGRVDEQFF.

This clonotype was counted ten times or more. The chain couples TRBV13 to TRBJ2-3, with 10 bases identical to TRBD2. The length of the CDR3 is 16 residues. CDR1 is PRHDT and CDR2 is FYEKMQ in the germline V gene (reference sequence). With 4 bases clipped from V and 5 bases from J, the junction kept 9 bases outside the gene matches. The CDR3 protein is CASSSRLAGAEDTQYF. The DNA for the CDR3 is TGTGCCAGCAGCTCACGACTAGCGGGTGCGGAAGATACGCAGTATTTT.

This clonotype is termed medium-sized. The chain combines TRBV20-1 with TRBJ2-1, with 9 bases lining up with TRBD1. The CDR3 totals 15 residues. Trimming took 3 bases from V and 8 from J; bases not matched to a gene: 11. CDR1 and CDR2 (germline): DFQATT, SNEGSKA (reference sequence). The CDR3 DNA reads TGCAGTGCTAGGAAGGGACAGGGTATCTTTGATGAGCAGTTCTTC. Translation: CSARKGQGIFDEQFF.

This clonotype was found many times. CDR3 protein: CASSERRRAGTDTQYF. The CDR3 bases are TGCGCCAGCAGCGAGAGACGGCGGGCTGGCACAGATACGCAGTATTTT. The chain uses TRBV4-1 and TRBJ2-3; maybe TRBD2 (5 bases). V dropped 5 bases and J dropped 1 base, with 16 bases sitting between them. The germline CDR1 and CDR2 sequences are MGHRA and YSYEKL. The CDR3 is made up of 16 amino acids.

Within the sample, this clonotype is medium-sized (0.01 to 0.1%). This chain uses TRBV5-5 with TRBJ1-2; TRBD1 is a possible D gene (6 bases). This CDR3 region has 14 residues. V was trimmed by 4 bases and J by 9 bases, leaving 19 bases between them. CDR1 is SGHKS and CDR2 is YYEKEE in the germline V gene (reference sequence). Here the CDR3 reads CASSTRLDRSSYTF. The CDR3 DNA sequence: TGTGCCAGCAGCACCCGCCTGGACAGATCGAGCTACACCTTC.

This clonotype occurred many times. The chain combines TRBV28 with TRBJ2-5, with D maybe TRBD2 (5 bases). CDR1 and CDR2 from the germline V gene are MDHEN and SYDVKM. The CDR3 contains 16 residues. Trimming took off 3 bases at V and 5 bases at J, with 19 bases between the two ends. In DNA form, the CDR3 reads TGTGCCAGCAGTTTTTTAGGGAGTGTCTCGGTGGAGACCCAGTACTTC. Translating it yields CASSFLGSVSVETQYF.

This clonotype was recorded many times. The J gene is TRBJ2-6, the V gene TRBV6-5; D might be TRBD1 (6 bases). The germline V gene encodes CDR1 MNHEY and CDR2 SVGAGI. The CDR3 is 15 residues long. V dropped 6 bases and J dropped 4 bases, with 13 bases sitting between them. The CDR3 DNA follows: TGTGCCAGCAGCTTCAGGGGTTCGGGGGCCAACGTCCTGACTTTC. Its protein is CASSFRGSGANVLTF.

This clonotype was counted at least ten times. The chain links TRBV9 to TRBJ1-6; TRBD1 aligns across 9 bases. CDR3 length equals 14 residues. Germline V gene data show CDR1 as SGDLS and CDR2 as YYNGEE. Trimming removed 3 bases from V and 6 bases from J; junction bases left unmatched: 1. The CDR3 protein is CASSGGQGNSPLHF. CDR3 nucleotide sequence: TGTGCCAGCAGCGGGGGACAGGGTAATTCACCCCTCCACTTT.

This clonotype was detected many times. The chain has TRBV9 and TRBJ2-2; 11 bases are shared with TRBD2. Trimming took 3 bases from V and 7 from J; bases not matched to a gene: 8. CDR1 SGDLS and CDR2 YYNGEE come from the germline V gene. This CDR3 comprises 16 residues. For the CDR3, the DNA is TGTGCCAGCAGCGAAAGGACTAGCGGGCGGCGCGGGGAGCTGTTTTTT. Translation gives CASSERTSGRRGELFF.

This clonotype has a count of ten or more. The chain employs TRBV5-6 and TRBJ2-1; 10 positions agree with TRBD1. The V and J ends lost 4 bases and 6 bases, in that order; junction bases with no gene match: 4. Germline V lookup: CDR1 SGHDT, CDR2 YYEEEE. CDR3 length equals 14 residues. The CDR3 nucleotides are TGTGCCAGCAGCCCGAGGACAGGGGGCAATGAGCAGTTCTTC. Its protein product is CASSPRTGGNEQFF.